Listed here is a single T cell receptor (beta chain). Some clones are missing from TCRdb's copy, which holds only in-frame ones; the method was immunoSEQ multiplex PCR. Among tens of thousands of clones listed, about 87% were seen once. V shed 5 bases and J 3 bases; nucleotides not matched to a gene: 12. Germline V gives CDR1 GTSNPN, CDR2 SVGIG (reference sequence). The CDR3 is 15 residues long. The data derive from a study of OX40 agonist ivuxolimab in advanced cancers. The sample consisted of CD4+ or CD8+ T cells sorted from blood, taken in a trial of the OX40 agonist ivuxolimab. The receptor comes from an adult with an advanced solid tumor such as melanoma, head and neck, liver or kidney cancer. V is TRBV30 and J is TRBJ2-7; 8 bases align to TRBD1. This CDR3 is CAWEPDRGPHYEQYF. The CDR3 DNA is TGTGCCTGGGAACCCGACAGGGGACCCCACTACGAGCAGTACTTC.